What follows are 20 T cell receptor beta chains derived from one specimen sequenced in a study of human T cells and chemical hapten exposure. Time point defined: patch test 2, 6 weeks after DPC sensitization. Treatment in this sample: therapeutic diphenylcyclopropenone sensitization with weekly scalp DPC. TCRdb re-called the RACE reads with MiXCR, one entry per CDR3 protein. The sample has 20,000 to 30,000 distinct CDR3 sequences, 8% to 10% seen once; the top ten hold approximately 6.3%. The source was whole blood, collected in connection with sensitization to the hapten diphenylcyclopropenone (DPC). All receptors derive from a man aged 25 to 40 with alopecia areata. Some clones in this sample may be carry-over from other donors' samples.

The sample holds many counts of this clonotype. The chain employs TRBV3-1 and TRBJ2-1, with 11 positions matching TRBD2. Losses at the gene ends were 3 bases for V and 0 bases for J; bases not matched to a gene: 1. The CDR3 length is 16 residues. Germline lookup yields CDR1 LGHDT and CDR2 YNNKEL (reference sequence). In DNA, the CDR3 is TGTGCCAGCAGCCAGGGGACTAGCGGCTCCTACAATGAGCAGTTCTTC. Its translation: CASSQGTSGSYNEQFF.

There are many counts of this clonotype. The gene calls are TRBV7-2 and TRBJ2-3; 7 bases agree with TRBD2. Germline values: CDR1 SGHTA, CDR2 FQGNSA. V dropped 1 base and J dropped 0; count of bases not matched to a gene: 1. The CDR3 has 15 amino acids. CDR3 amino acids: CASSLVGGSTDTQYF. CDR3 in DNA: TGTGCCAGCAGCTTAGTGGGAGGGAGCACAGATACGCAGTATTTT.

This clonotype was seen at least ten times. The chain links TRBV7-2 to TRBJ1-6, with D tentatively TRBD1 (5 bases). The CDR3 contains 14 residues. Germline assignment: CDR1 SGHTA and CDR2 FQGNSA. V lost 1 base, J lost 8 bases, and 9 bases lay in between. The CDR3 is CASSLDARDSPLHF. DNA for the CDR3: TGTGCCAGCAGCTTAGACGCCAGGGATTCACCCCTCCACTTT.

This clonotype occurred many times. The J gene is TRBJ2-1, the V gene TRBV14; D may be TRBD1 (6 bases). Per germline, CDR1 SGHDN and CDR2 FVKESK. This CDR3 contains 16 residues. V was cut by 4 bases and J by 7 bases, with 20 bases left in between. The CDR3 bases are TGTGCCAGCAGCCCGCACTTGGGGGCCTCCGGTAATGAGCAGTTCTTC. Its translation: CASSPHLGASGNEQFF.

There are many counts of this clonotype. The chain uses TRBV7-6 and TRBJ2-1; perhaps TRBD2 as D (6 bases). Trimming took off 5 bases at V and 7 bases at J, with 9 bases between the two ends. The CDR3 extends over 12 amino acids. CDR1 and CDR2 (germline): SGHVS, FNYEAQ. CDR3 bases: TGTGCCAGCAGCCCGACTAGGAATGAGCAGTTCTTC. This codes for CASSPTRNEQFF. Full variable domain (remainder filled in from reference TRBV7-6 and TRBJ2-1): GAGVSQSPRYKVTKRGQDVALRCDPISGHVSLYWYRQALGQGPEFLTYFNYEAQQDKSGLPNDRFSAERPEGSISTLTIQRTEQRDSAMYRCASSPTRNEQFFGPGTRLTVL.

V gene TRBV12-3 or TRBV12-4 combines with J gene TRBJ1-3; 7 bases are shared with TRBD1. The V gene end was trimmed by 3 bases and the J gene end by 3 bases; junction bases not matched to a gene: 8. The length of the CDR3 is 16 residues. The CDR3 here is CASSFYWTGIGNTIYF. CDR3 DNA: TGTGCCAGCAGTTTCTACTGGACAGGAATTGGAAACACCATATATTTT.

This clonotype was counted many times. The chain couples TRBV29-1 to TRBJ2-3; D remains unclear. Germline CDR1 reads SQVTM; CDR2 reads ANQGSEA. This CDR3 region has 12 residues. Trimming removed 3 bases from V and 0 bases from J, with 4 bases in between. The CDR3 region has the DNA TGCAGCGTTGACCTCAGCACAGATACGCAGTATTTT. Residues: CSVDLSTDTQYF.

In this sample, this clonotype turned up a few times. This chain joins TRBV11-3 and TRBJ1-1; 10 bases agree with TRBD1. This CDR3 has 14 residues. Germline V gives CDR1 SGHNT, CDR2 YENEEA. V shed 5 bases, J shed 11 bases, and the junction held 11 bases outside the gene matches. The CDR3 bases are TGTGCCAGCAGCGCCACGACAGGGGGCATATTGGCTTTCTTT. Translating it yields CASSATTGGILAFF.

This clonotype has at least ten counts. The rearrangement uses TRBV7-6 and TRBJ2-1; D could derive from TRBD1 or TRBD2 (5 bases each). In germline, CDR1 is SGHVS, CDR2 FNYEAQ. This CDR3 is built from 12 residues. V lost 3 bases and J 8 bases, leaving 8 bases between the germline ends. The CDR3 sequence: CASSLRGDEQFF. CDR3 sequence (DNA): TGTGCCAGCAGCTTGAGGGGTGATGAGCAGTTCTTC.

The sample holds many counts of this clonotype. The chain joins TRBV7-7 to TRBJ2-6; possible D gene TRBD1, 6 bases. The CDR3 loop spans 12 amino acids. Germline CDR1 is SSHAT and CDR2 is FNYEAQ (reference sequence). For the CDR3, the DNA is TGTGCTGCAGGGGACGGGGCCAACGTCCTGACTTTC. The encoded protein is CAAGDGANVLTF.

Many counts were recorded for this clonotype. This sequence joins TRBV20-1 and TRBJ2-3; 10 nucleotides match TRBD2. J was trimmed by 3 bases and V by 4 bases; bases with no gene match: 7. Germline V CDR1 and CDR2: DFQATT, SNEGSKA (reference sequence). The CDR3 extends over 15 amino acids. As DNA, the CDR3 is TGCAGTGCTACTAGCGGGAGTGGAATAACAGATACGCAGTATTTT. Its translation is CSATSGSGITDTQYF.

This clonotype was counted between two and nine times. J is TRBJ2-3 and V is TRBV11-3; 9 bases line up with TRBD1. The CDR3 has 16 residues. Germline V lookup: CDR1 SGHNT, CDR2 YENEEA. With V trimmed by 5 bases and J by 3 bases, 9 bases remained unmatched. The CDR3 region has the DNA TGTGCCAGCAGCACAGGGACAGGGCATTTAACAGATACGCAGTATTTT. Translation gives CASSTGTGHLTDTQYF.

This clonotype showed up just a few times. The gene calls are TRBV29-1 and TRBJ2-5; TRBD2 is a possible D gene (6 bases). Trimming removed 4 bases from V and 5 bases from J, with 17 bases in between. CDR1 is SQVTM and CDR2 is ANQGSEA in the germline V gene. This CDR3 contains 14 residues. In DNA form, the CDR3 reads TGCAGCGTTGGGGACCCGGGAGCTCAGGAGACCCAGTACTTC. This codes for CSVGDPGAQETQYF.

This clonotype was recorded many times. The gene calls are TRBV14 and TRBJ2-5, with 7 nucleotides matching TRBD1. Unmatched junction bases numbered 7, after V lost 0 bases and J lost 0 bases. Germline CDR1 and CDR2: SGHDN and FVKESK. The CDR3 runs 17 residues. The CDR3, as DNA: TGTGCCAGCAGCCAAGATCGAGGGACAGCGTACCAAGAGACCCAGTACTTC. Translation gives CASSQDRGTAYQETQYF.

In this sample, this clonotype turned up many times. The CDR3 DNA follows: TGTGCCAGCAGCTCCTGGGGACAGCTGAACACTGAAGCTTTCTTT. This sequence encodes CASSSWGQLNTEAFF. The chain couples TRBV7-2 to TRBJ1-1; 7 nucleotides agree with TRBD1. This CDR3 comprises 15 residues. From germline, CDR1 is SGHTA and CDR2 FQGNSA. J was trimmed by 0 bases and V by 4 bases; bases with no gene match: 5.

This clonotype occurred many times. V gene TRBV7-2 combines with J gene TRBJ1-2; perhaps TRBD1 as D (6 bases). V gave up 5 bases and J gave up 5 bases, with 15 bases separating them. This CDR3 comprises 14 residues. Germline loops: CDR1 SGHTA, CDR2 FQGNSA. CDR3 sequence (DNA): TGTGCCAGCAGCCCCCGACAGGAGTGGTATGGCTACACCTTC. This gives the protein CASSPRQEWYGYTF.

This clonotype was observed a few times. The chain is built from TRBV19 and TRBJ2-7, with no clear D. The CDR3 extends over 14 amino acids. Germline V CDR1 and CDR2: LNHDA, SQIVND (reference sequence). V was pared by 6 bases and J by 7 bases, with 19 bases between. The CDR3 DNA reads as TGTGCCAGTAGCGGGTTGGGCCGGCTAGAGGAGCAGTACTTC. Translation: CASSGLGRLEEQYF.

V gene TRBV4-3 combines with J gene TRBJ2-2; 9 positions match TRBD2. Per the germline V gene, CDR1 is LGHNA and CDR2 is YSLEER. The trim removed 0 bases at V and 4 bases at J, leaving 12 bases unmatched. CDR3 length: 19 residues. The CDR3 region has the DNA TGCGCCAGCAGCCAAGATTCGAGCGGGAGGACCCAGAGCACCGGGGAGCTGTTTTTT. Translation: CASSQDSSGRTQSTGELFF.

This clonotype turned up a few times. The chain has TRBV19 and TRBJ2-1, with a possible D match to TRBD2 (5 bases). Trimming took off 11 bases at V and 10 bases at J, with 15 bases between the two ends. This CDR3 spans 11 amino acids. Germline V gene sequence: CDR1 LNHDA, CDR2 SQIVND (reference sequence). CDR3 sequence: CAGLSDAEQFF. CDR3 in DNA: TGTGCCGGACTTTCGGACGCGGAGCAGTTCTTC.

The rearrangement joins TRBV6-5 to TRBJ1-5; no clear D. The CDR3 consists of 16 residues. The V and J ends lost 5 bases and 5 bases respectively, with 19 bases between them. Germline V gene data show CDR1 as MNHEY and CDR2 as SVGAGI. The DNA of the CDR3 is TGTGCCAGCAGTCCCCTAGACGGATTCCCTCATCAGCCCCAGCATTTT. This sequence encodes CASSPLDGFPHQPQHF.